This T cell receptor beta chain was recovered during a study of vaccination and CD4 T cells after COVID-19. Overall study: Taking of post-vaccine samples occurred a median about 72 days after dose two (range 14 to 241). Overlapping spike peptides from SARS-CoV-2, HCoV-NL63, HCoV-OC43 and HCoV-229E served to stimulate the cells. Study outcomes and limitations: Relatively small numbers of convalescent patients were studied, with no early post-infection timepoints included.

The Oncomine TCR Beta short-read assay sequenced DNA from cultured CD4+ T cells. Researchers extracted genomic DNA from CD4+ T cells that had been cultured. TCRdb re-derived calls from the PCR reads in MiXCR, one entry per CDR3 protein. This sample has approximately 10,000 distinct CDR3 sequences, with roughly 64% found just once. In the case of this clonotype: Antigen specificity is unknown.

Treatment given: roughly 10-day PBMC culture with coronavirus spike peptide pools or control peptides (ViraFEST assay). This CDR3 comprises 12 residues. The germline gives CDR1 MDHEN, CDR2 SYDVKM. V was shortened by 6 bases and J by 4 bases, with 9 bases between the two germline ends. The clonotype originates from a human donor who had recovered from COVID-19. The V gene is TRBV28, the J gene TRBJ1-2; no definite D call. What was sequenced was CD4+ T cells from blood, cultured in vitro. The CDR3 DNA reads as TGTGCCAGCAGAACCGACTCCTATGGCTACACCTTC. Its translation is CASRTDSYGYTF.